This TCR beta chain was captured in a study of control samples from healthy donors and cancer patients. The CDR3 length is 15 residues. Trimming cost V 7 bases and J 4 bases; bases outside gene matches: 10. Germline assignment: CDR1 SGHNT and CDR2 YYREEE (reference sequence). Clones were sequenced by immunoSEQ multiplex PCR, and TCRdb holds only the in-frame ones, with some missing. The sample holds 70,000 to 100,000 clones, 70% to 90% seen once. The rearrangement links TRBV5-4 to TRBJ2-3; TRBD1 agrees at 9 bases. The receptor comes from a woman aged 55 to 70 in good health. The sample consisted of blood. Here the CDR3 reads CASHSNRGQADTQYF. The DNA for the CDR3 is TGTGCCAGCCATAGTAACAGGGGGCAAGCAGATACGCAGTATTTT.